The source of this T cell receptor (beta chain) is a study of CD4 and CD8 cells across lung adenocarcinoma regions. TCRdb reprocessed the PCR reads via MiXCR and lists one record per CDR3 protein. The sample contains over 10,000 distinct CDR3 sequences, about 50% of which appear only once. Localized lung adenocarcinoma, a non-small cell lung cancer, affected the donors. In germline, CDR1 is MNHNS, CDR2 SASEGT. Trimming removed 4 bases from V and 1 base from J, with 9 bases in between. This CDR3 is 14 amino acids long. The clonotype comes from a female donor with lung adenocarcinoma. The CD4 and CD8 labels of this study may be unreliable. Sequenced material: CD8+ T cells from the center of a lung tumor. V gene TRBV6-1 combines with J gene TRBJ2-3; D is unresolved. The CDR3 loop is CASSGTRGTDTQYF. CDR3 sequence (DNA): TGTGCCAGCAGTGGCACTCGCGGCACAGATACGCAGTATTTT.